This T cell receptor beta chain was sequenced during a study of T cells in Graves' hyperthyroidism and ophthalmopathy (dated by TCRdb to about 2019). Regarding the research as a whole: Peripheral blood was collected at initial diagnosis, before any treatment. The study also compared thyroid tissue and blood T-cell repertoires from several Graves' hyperthyroidism patients. According to the paper, TCR Vbeta CDR3 sequencing was carried out on 135 peripheral blood samples, which came from approximately 41 ophthalmopathy, 75 to 80 hyperthyroidism and about 17 progressor patients. Once sampling was done, hyperthyroidism patients were given methimazole at a starting dose of 30 mg daily, whereas ophthalmopathy patients were given high-dose intravenous methylprednisolone. The 100 discovery patients were divided at random into training and test sets in a 7:3 ratio. Prospective prediction of ophthalmopathy was tested in an independent validation cohort consisting of 18 hyperthyroidism patients and some 16 patients who later progressed to ophthalmopathy. To identify distinguishing TCR V-J signatures, a discovery cohort of 90 to 100 patients was used, comprising approximately 40 with Graves' ophthalmopathy and about 59 with stable Graves' hyperthyroidism. Points the paper makes about the study in general: No statistical method was used to fix the sample size in advance, and group allocation was not hidden from the investigators. Most expanded thyroid clonotypes (frequency above 0.001) were also detected in blood, a finding suggesting that blood repertoires may reflect thyroid immune responses. In validation, progression to ophthalmopathy was predicted by the model with 70% to 71% sensitivity and roughly 76% specificity, a median of approximately 7.1 months before onset. A 13 V-J signature model separated ophthalmopathy from stable hyperthyroidism, with nearly 90% sensitivity and 81.08% specificity in cross-validation and 80%/75% in testing.

The TCR beta CDR3 regions were amplified from RNA transcripts. The TCR CDR3 was subjected to a first round of RT-PCR using the HTBI primer set and the Qiagen OneStep RT-PCR kit. Libraries were constructed in a second round of multiplex PCR, after which size selection and purification were performed. Paired-end sequencing of the libraries was performed with 100 bp reads on an Illumina HiSeq2000. The original methods were these. SOAPnuke was used to process the raw data, removing reads that contained adapters or uncalled bases, had a mean Phred below 15, or lacked an exact match to the constant primer or identifier. COPE v1.2.5 was used to merge high-quality paired reads, and clonotypes were defined as unique nucleotide sequences. Clonotypes were aligned to IMGT TRBV, TRBD and TRBJ reference segments using MiTCR v1.1. Only V-J combinations with frequency above 0.0001, covering 99% to 99.2% of repertoires, were analysed. A TCS score was defined as the ratio of F50 (clonal expansion) to E x V (chaos), with BLOSUM62-based TCRdist applied between CDR3 peptides within each V-J. Welch's t-statistics and random forest reduced some 510 V-J features to 10 to 15, which were used in a naive Bayes classifier (R e1071). The Morisita-Horn index was used to measure how similar the thyroid and blood repertoires were. TCRdb reanalyzed the raw reads on its own, using fastp at Q25 for trimming and MiXCR for clone calling, and kept in-frame beta chains. Records with the same CDR3 protein are collapsed into one entry carrying the most frequent genes and DNA. None of the V and J calls come from the authors' own analysis; TCRdb made them. The table for this sample lists about 37,000 distinct CDR3 sequences; around 50% of them were counted only once. The ten largest clones represent about a sixth of the sample.

This clonotype was seen repeatedly, ten times or more. Its antigen has not been determined. Base-call qualities are not available, and no considerably larger clone is one nucleotide away. Reading the germline V gene (reference sequence) gives CDR1 DFQATT and CDR2 SNEGSKA. The CDR3 starts with the cysteine, ends with the phenylalanine, and has 13 residues. The CDR3 DNA has 39 bases and is translated from base 1. From V the trimming removes 6 bases and from J it removes 6 bases, while the gene matches leave 7 bases of the junction unaccounted for. Moderately to severely active disease, a Clinical Activity Score of at least 3, a NOSPECS grade of at least 4, and a duration under 3 months were present in ophthalmopathy patients. The study excluded patients with uncontrolled infections, other autoimmune diseases, pregnancy or lactation. Clinical symptoms, serum thyroxine and TRAb, thyroid ultrasound, and orbital computed tomography formed the basis for the diagnoses. PBMCs were separated from under 11 ml of fresh peripheral blood using Ficoll-Paque density gradient centrifugation. Total RNA was extracted using Trizol reagent, and RNA quality was assessed on an Agilent 2100 Bioanalyzer.

Rearrangement joined TRBV20-1 to TRBJ1-1; 10 nucleotides in the junction match TRBD1. Input material: blood. This clonotype was sampled from a man aged 40-50 years with Graves' ophthalmopathy. DNA sequence: TGCAGTGCGGACAGGGGGAGTGGAGCTGAAGCTTTCTTT. This yields the protein CSADRGSGAEAFF.